This T cell receptor beta chain was identified in a study of cytomegalovirus exposure and HLA in healthy donors. General study points: Reported results showed that the classifier diagnosed cytomegalovirus status with high specificity and sensitivity. First-cohort TCR clusters were later found to tend to co-occur in the approximately 110 validation repertoires. Most TCR sequences were rare, but some public TCRs occurred in many donors.

This clone was seen a few times. What it recognizes is unknown. Separate from the roughly 700-subject first cohort was the 120-subject validation cohort, to which the donors belonged. V was cut by 4 bases and J by 6 bases, with 18 bases left in between. The CDR3 length is 15 residues. Germline lookup yields CDR1 KGHSH and CDR2 LQKENI. Produced via immunoSEQ multiplex PCR; TCRdb's table is partial and in-frame only. The sample has 250,000 to 400,000 clones, around 90% seen once. Sequencing was carried out using PBMCs. The TCR was taken from a man aged 25 to 45 in good health and CMV-seronegative. This sequence joins TRBV18 and TRBJ1-2; maybe TRBD1 (6 bases). The CDR3, as DNA: TGTGCCAGCTCACTCGGGTCCGGGCAGGGGAATGGCTACACCTTC. It is translated as CASSLGSGQGNGYTF. The entire variable domain, with the rest obtained from reference TRBV18 and TRBJ1-2, is as follows: NAGVMQNPRHLVRRRGQEARLRCSPMKGHSHVYWYRQLPEEGLKFMVYLQKENIIDESGMPKERFSAEFPKEGPSILRIQQVVRGDSAAYFCASSLGSGQGNGYTFGSGTRLTVV.